The T cell receptor beta chain described here comes from a study of blood T cells in healthy people across ages. This clonotype appeared a few times. Combining a sample-barcoded 5' primer with a J-beta primer mix, a second PCR ran for 7 to 11 cycles. From the 5' RACE reads, TCRdb called clonotypes with MiXCR, one entry per CDR3 protein. The data hold fewer than 950,000 distinct CDR3 sequences, with roughly 35% observed a single time. The CDR3 is made up of 15 amino acids. Between the trimmed V and J ends, which lost 0 bases and 3 bases, there was a span of 13 bases. CDR1 is DFQATT, CDR2 SNEGSKA, per germline (reference sequence).

This sequence joins TRBV20-1 and TRBJ2-3, with a possible D match to TRBD2 (6 bases). Sequences were obtained from blood. The clonotype was recovered from a man aged 18 to 35 in good health. The CDR3 DNA reads TGCAGTGCTAGAGATTTTAGCGGAAAAACAGATACGCAGTATTTT. Protein product: CSARDFSGKTDTQYF.